This TCR beta chain was profiled in a study of blood T cell repertoires in COVID-19. Overall study context: Specimens from acute and convalescent COVID-19 originated in the United States, Italy and Spain.

In terms of age and location, participants ranged from about 18 to 89 years and lived in about two dozen US areas. Germline CDR1 and CDR2: MGHRA and YSYEKL. V lost 0 bases and J lost 7, with 3 bases in between. The CDR3 spans 12 residues. Assay used: immunoSEQ multiplex PCR; TCRdb lists only in-frame clones, some missing. The repertoire holds under 300,000 clones, with roughly nine tenths as singletons. What was sequenced was PBMCs or T cells enriched from blood (not recorded which). The TCR was taken from a woman aged 25 to 39 with acute COVID-19. The rearrangement joins TRBV4-1 to TRBJ2-2; D is undetermined. The CDR3 sequence is CASSQDNGELFF. In DNA form, the CDR3 reads TGCGCCAGCAGCCAAGATAACGGGGAGCTGTTTTTT.